The table lists the clone carrying this TCR beta chain with a count of one. Its matching antigen is unknown. This record belongs to a study of OX40 agonist ivuxolimab in advanced cancers. Study overall: Ivuxolimab is an agonistic anti-OX40 (CD134) antibody, and patients were treated with it. One hepatocellular carcinoma and a couple of cutaneous melanoma patients partially responded. The diagnoses of dose-escalation patients were hepatocellular carcinoma, melanoma, renal cell or head and neck cancer. General study results and limits: More expanded clones were seen, on average, in CD8+ T cells than in CD4+.

Between the trimmed V and J ends, which lost 5 bases and 2 bases, there was a span of 10 bases. The CDR3 loop spans 13 amino acids. Germline values: CDR1 SGHRS, CDR2 YFSETQ. The data were produced by immunoSEQ multiplex PCR, yet TCRdb's version contains in-frame clones alone and is incomplete. The sample consists of tens of thousands of clones, about 89% of them appearing once. The sample was CD4+ or CD8+ T cells sorted from blood, taken in a trial of the OX40 agonist ivuxolimab. The clonotype originates from an adult with an advanced solid tumor such as melanoma, head and neck, liver or kidney cancer. The V and J genes are TRBV5-1 and TRBJ1-1; D may be TRBD1 (6 bases). CDR3 loop: CASRGHDNTEAFF. The DNA for the CDR3 is TGCGCCAGCAGGGGACACGATAACACTGAAGCTTTCTTT.